Following are 12 T cell receptor beta chains from one sample sequenced in a study of shared clonotypes between healthy human individuals. TCRdb keeps only in-frame clones here, not all; method: immunoSEQ multiplex PCR. The sample yields about 1.1 million clones, about four fifths seen once. The sequencing input was memory CD4+ T cells from PBMCs. Described subset: CD45RA-negative fraction. The receptors here all came from a young man in good health. Some clones in this sample may be carry-over from other donors' samples.

V gene TRBV4-1 combines with J gene TRBJ2-7, with D possibly matching TRBD2 (6 bases). Germline V gene sequence: CDR1 MGHRA, CDR2 YSYEKL. This CDR3 comprises 15 residues. Trimming cost V 1 base and J 2 bases, with 12 bases left between them. CDR3 in DNA: TGCGCCAGCAGCCAAGCGGGACTCCTGCCCTACGAGCAGTACTTC. This encodes CASSQAGLLPYEQYF.

Only a few counts were recorded for this clone. This chain uses TRBV7-9 with TRBJ2-6; D is unclear. The CDR3 contains 15 residues. CDR1 and CDR2 from the germline V gene are SEHNR and FQNEAQ (reference sequence). The V gene lost 3 bases and the J gene lost 1 base, with 7 bases spanning the gap. The CDR3 DNA reads TGTGCCAGCAGCTTTATCTCATCTGGGGCCAACGTCCTGACTTTC. Translation: CASSFISSGANVLTF.

This clone was detected only a few times. The V call is TRBV10-3, the J call TRBJ1-1, with a weak D call TRBD1 (6 bases). The CDR3 length is 13 residues. CDR1 ENHRY and CDR2 SYGVKD come from the germline V gene. The germline V and J ends were trimmed by 7 bases and 5 bases, with 14 bases remaining between them. The CDR3 bases are TGTGCCATCAACAGGGATCAAGATACTGAAGCTTTCTTT. Translating it yields CAINRDQDTEAFF.

J is TRBJ1-4 and V is TRBV2, with 8 bases identical to TRBD1. The germline CDR1 and CDR2 sequences are SNHLY and FYNNEI. V lost 8 bases to trimming and J lost 2 bases; unmatched junction nucleotides: 10. This CDR3 is 16 amino acids long. The CDR3, as DNA: TGTGCCAGCGGCCGGGACAGGTTCCTTACTAATGAAAAACTGTTTTTT. Protein: CASGRDRFLTNEKLFF.

The J gene is TRBJ2-3, the V gene TRBV2, with TRBD1 as a possible D gene (6 bases). CDR1 is SNHLY, CDR2 FYNNEI, per germline. Deletions cut 4 bases from V and 14 bases from J, with 19 bases between. The CDR3 consists of 13 residues. CDR3 DNA: TGTGCCAGCAGTGGGGCGCCGGGCAGGGGCGTGTATTTT. This translates into CASSGAPGRGVYF.

This clone is a singleton in its sample. V gene TRBV28 combines with J gene TRBJ2-5; D call uncertain. The CDR3 totals 14 residues. Looked up from germline, CDR1 is MDHEN and CDR2 is SYDVKM. V was trimmed by 6 bases and J by 5 bases, leaving 16 bases between them. The CDR3 DNA sequence: TGTGCCAGCAGAGGGCGGTGGTCTAGGGAGACCCAGTACTTC. This codes for CASRGRWSRETQYF.

CDR3 coding DNA: TGCGCCAGCAGCCAAGATCGGGGGGCCCCTCGCGAGCAGTACTTC. Residues: CASSQDRGAPREQYF. J is TRBJ2-7 and V is TRBV4-1; D is possibly TRBD2 (7 bases). The V and J ends lost 0 bases and 6 bases respectively, with 15 bases between them. Germline V gene sequence: CDR1 MGHRA, CDR2 YSYEKL. The CDR3 loop spans 15 amino acids.

This clone was observed many times. This sequence joins TRBV7-2 and TRBJ1-2; D gene uncertain. V was cut by 5 bases and J by 5 bases, with 15 bases left in between. Germline assignment: CDR1 SGHTA and CDR2 FQGNSA. The CDR3 spans 14 residues. The CDR3 sequence: CASSGARAAYGYTF. CDR3 DNA sequence: TGTGCCAGCAGCGGTGCGCGGGCTGCATATGGCTACACCTTC.

The J gene is TRBJ2-2, the V gene TRBV5-1; D unresolved. The length of the CDR3 is 16 residues. Trimming removed 1 base from V and 2 bases from J, with 12 bases in between. Looked up from germline, CDR1 is SGHRS and CDR2 is YFSETQ. This chain's CDR3 is CASSLIRGYNTGELFF. DNA for the CDR3: TGCGCCAGCAGCTTGATCAGAGGATACAACACCGGGGAGCTGTTTTTT.

The chain couples TRBV5-1 to TRBJ2-3; D not resolved. CDR1 SGHRS and CDR2 YFSETQ come from the germline V gene. V lost 7 bases and J 1 base, leaving 10 bases between the germline ends. This CDR3 has 13 amino acids. CDR3 coding DNA: TGCGCCAGCCAACCAGCCGGCACAGATACGCAGTATTTT. Translation gives CASQPAGTDTQYF.

In its sample, this clone was seen many times. This chain links TRBV19 with TRBJ1-2, with D uncertain. The length of the CDR3 is 15 residues. V gave up 1 base and J gave up 4 bases, with 13 bases separating them. The germline V gene has CDR1 LNHDA and CDR2 SQIVND (reference sequence). CDR3 coding DNA: TGTGCCAGTAGTATAGCGGCGGCCTGGGGCTATGGCTACACCTTC. As protein: CASSIAAAWGYGYTF.

The chain joins TRBV5-4 to TRBJ2-7; 8 bases are a match to TRBD1. Germline V CDR1 and CDR2: SGHNT, YYREEE (reference sequence). Losses at the gene ends were 4 bases for V and 12 bases for J; bases not matched to a gene: 18. This CDR3 is 15 amino acids long. The CDR3, as DNA: TGTGCCAGCAGCCCCGAGTCAGCCCGACAGGGGATCATGTACTTC. Amino acid sequence: CASSPESARQGIMYF.